This TCR beta chain was sequenced in a study of post-analysis software for immune sequencing data. Overall study: The study covered relapsing-remitting, secondary progressive and progressive-relapsing courses of multiple sclerosis. Broader study findings: Compared with controls, patients had more of roughly five TRBV segments, including TRBV5-6, TRBV5-1 and TRBV20-1.

V dropped 5 bases and J dropped 2 bases, with 20 bases sitting between them. Germline CDR1 is MDHEN and CDR2 is SYDVKM. The CDR3 loop spans 17 amino acids. Unique-molecular-identifier-tagged TCR beta cDNA libraries were used. MiXCR, run by TCRdb on the PCR reads, gives a single entry per CDR3 protein. The profile covers around 150,000 distinct CDR3 sequences, with roughly 35% appearing a single time and under 30% taken by the ten largest. Note on this clonotype: What it binds is unknown.

The clonotype originates from a girl aged 10-17 years with multiple sclerosis. Sequencing used blood, obtained after autologous hematopoietic stem cell transplantation. The J gene is TRBJ2-3, the V gene TRBV28; D is ambiguous. The CDR3 DNA reads TGTGCCAGCAGTCCGGAGACCGTTTCGGCCTCCACAGATACGCAGTATTTT. Protein product: CASSPETVSASTDTQYF.